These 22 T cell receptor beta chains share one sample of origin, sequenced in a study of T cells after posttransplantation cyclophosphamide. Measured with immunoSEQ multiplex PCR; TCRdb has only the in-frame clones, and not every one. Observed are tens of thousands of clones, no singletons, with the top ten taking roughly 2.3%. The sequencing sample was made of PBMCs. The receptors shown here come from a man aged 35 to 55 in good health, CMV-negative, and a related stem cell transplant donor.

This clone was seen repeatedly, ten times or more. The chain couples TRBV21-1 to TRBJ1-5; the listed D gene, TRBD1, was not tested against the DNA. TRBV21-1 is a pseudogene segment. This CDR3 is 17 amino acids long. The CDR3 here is CASNWQGAINSNQPQHF. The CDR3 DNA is TGTGCCAGCAATTGGCAGGGGGCAATTAATAGCAATCAGCCCCAGCATTTT.

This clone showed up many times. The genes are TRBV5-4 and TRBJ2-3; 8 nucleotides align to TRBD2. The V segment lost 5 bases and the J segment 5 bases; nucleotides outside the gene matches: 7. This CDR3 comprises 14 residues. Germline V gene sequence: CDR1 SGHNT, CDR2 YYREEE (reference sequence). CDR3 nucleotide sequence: TGTGCCAGCAGGCCGCGGGGGGAGGTAGATACGCAGTATTTT. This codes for CASRPRGEVDTQYF. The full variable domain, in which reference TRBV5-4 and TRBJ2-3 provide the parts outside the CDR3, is ETGVTQSPTHLIKTRGQQVTLRCSSQSGHNTVSWYQQALGQGPQFIFQYYREEENGRGNFPPRFSGLQFPNYSSELNVNALELDDSALYLCASRPRGEVDTQYFGPGTRLTVL.

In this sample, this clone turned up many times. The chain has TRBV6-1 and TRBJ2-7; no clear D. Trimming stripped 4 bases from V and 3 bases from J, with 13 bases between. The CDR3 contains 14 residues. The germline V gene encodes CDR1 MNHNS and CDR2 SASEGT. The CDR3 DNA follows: TGTGCCAGCAGTGTTGAGCAACCCCTCTACGAGCAGTACTTC. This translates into CASSVEQPLYEQYF.

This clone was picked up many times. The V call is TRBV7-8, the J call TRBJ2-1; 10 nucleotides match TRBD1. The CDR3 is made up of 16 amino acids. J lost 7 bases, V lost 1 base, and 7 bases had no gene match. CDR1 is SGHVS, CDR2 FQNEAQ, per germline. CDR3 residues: CASSLEDGTGVNEQFF. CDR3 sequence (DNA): TGTGCCAGCAGCTTAGAGGACGGGACAGGGGTTAATGAGCAGTTCTTC.

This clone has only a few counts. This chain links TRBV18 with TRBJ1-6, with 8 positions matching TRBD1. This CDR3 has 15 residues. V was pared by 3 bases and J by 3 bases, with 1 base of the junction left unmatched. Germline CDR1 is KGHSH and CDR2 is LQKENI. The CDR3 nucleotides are TGTGCCAGCTCACCCACAGGGGGCTATAATTCACCCCTCCACTTT. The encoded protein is CASSPTGGYNSPLHF. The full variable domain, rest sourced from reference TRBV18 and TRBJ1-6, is NAGVMQNPRHLVRRRGQEARLRCSPMKGHSHVYWYRQLPEEGLKFMVYLQKENIIDESGMPKERFSAEFPKEGPSILRIQQVVRGDSAAYFCASSPTGGYNSPLHFGNGTRLTVT.

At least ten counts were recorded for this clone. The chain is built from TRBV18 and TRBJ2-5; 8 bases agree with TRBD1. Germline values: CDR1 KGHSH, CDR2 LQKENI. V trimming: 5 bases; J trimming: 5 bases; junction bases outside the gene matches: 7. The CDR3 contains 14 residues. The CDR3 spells CASSIDRGGETQYF. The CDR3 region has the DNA TGTGCCAGCTCAATCGACAGGGGCGGGGAGACCCAGTACTTC.

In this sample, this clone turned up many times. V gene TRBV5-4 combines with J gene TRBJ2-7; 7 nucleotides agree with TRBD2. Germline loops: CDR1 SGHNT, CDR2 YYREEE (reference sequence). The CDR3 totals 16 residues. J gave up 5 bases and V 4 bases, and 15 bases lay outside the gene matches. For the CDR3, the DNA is TGTGCCAGCAGCCGGCGGGAGCGTGAGGCCCTAAACGAGCAGTACGTC. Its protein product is CASSRREREALNEQYV.

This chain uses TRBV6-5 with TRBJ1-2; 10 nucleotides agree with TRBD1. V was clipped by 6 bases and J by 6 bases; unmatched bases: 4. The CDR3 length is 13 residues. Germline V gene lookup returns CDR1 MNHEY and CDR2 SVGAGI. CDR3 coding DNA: TGTGCCAGCAGACGGACAGGGGGAAATGGCTACACCTTC. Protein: CASRRTGGNGYTF.

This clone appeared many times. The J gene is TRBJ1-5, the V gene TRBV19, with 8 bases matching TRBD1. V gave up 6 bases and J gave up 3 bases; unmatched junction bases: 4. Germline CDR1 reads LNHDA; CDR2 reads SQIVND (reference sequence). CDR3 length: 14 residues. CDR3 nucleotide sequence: TGTGCCAGTAGGGACAGGGTTAACAATCAGCCCCAGCATTTT. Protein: CASRDRVNNQPQHF.

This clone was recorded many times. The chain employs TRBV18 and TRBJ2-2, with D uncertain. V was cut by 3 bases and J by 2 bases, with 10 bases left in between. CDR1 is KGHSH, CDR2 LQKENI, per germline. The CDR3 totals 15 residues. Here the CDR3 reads CASSPPTRNTGELFF. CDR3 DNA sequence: TGTGCCAGCTCACCCCCCACACGAAACACCGGGGAGCTGTTTTTT.

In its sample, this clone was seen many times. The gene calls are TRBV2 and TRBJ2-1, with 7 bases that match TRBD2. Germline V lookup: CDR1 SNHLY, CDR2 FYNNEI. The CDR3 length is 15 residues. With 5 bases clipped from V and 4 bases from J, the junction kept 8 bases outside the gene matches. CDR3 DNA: TGTGCCAGCAGTTACCGGGAGGATCCGTACAATGAGCAGTTCTTC. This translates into CASSYREDPYNEQFF.

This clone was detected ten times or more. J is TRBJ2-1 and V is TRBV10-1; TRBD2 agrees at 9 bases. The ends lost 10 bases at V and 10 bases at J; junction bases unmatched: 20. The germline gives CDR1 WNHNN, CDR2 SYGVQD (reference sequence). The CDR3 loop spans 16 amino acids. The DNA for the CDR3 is TGCGCCAATAAGGGGCGGGAGGGCCAGGCTGGTGGGGAGCAGTTCTTC. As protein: CANKGREGQAGGEQFF.

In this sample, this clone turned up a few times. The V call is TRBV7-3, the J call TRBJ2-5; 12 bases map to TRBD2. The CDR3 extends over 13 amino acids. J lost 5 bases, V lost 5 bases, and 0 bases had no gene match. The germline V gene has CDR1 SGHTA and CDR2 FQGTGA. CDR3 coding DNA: TGTGCCAGCAGCACTAGCGGGGGGGAGACCCAGTACTTC. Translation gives CASSTSGGETQYF. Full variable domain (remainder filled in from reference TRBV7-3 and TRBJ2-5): GAGVSQTPSNKVTEKGKYVELRCDPISGHTALYWYRQSLGQGPEFLIYFQGTGAADDSGLPNDRFFAVRPEGSVSTLKIQRTERGDSAVYLCASSTSGGETQYFGPGTRLLVL.

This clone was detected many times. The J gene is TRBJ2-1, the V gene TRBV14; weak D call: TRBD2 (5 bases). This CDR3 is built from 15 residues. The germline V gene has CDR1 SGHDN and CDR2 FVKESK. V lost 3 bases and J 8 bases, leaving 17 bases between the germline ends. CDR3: CASSHLDPSADEQFF. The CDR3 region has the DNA TGTGCCAGCAGCCATCTGGACCCCTCAGCGGATGAGCAGTTCTTC.

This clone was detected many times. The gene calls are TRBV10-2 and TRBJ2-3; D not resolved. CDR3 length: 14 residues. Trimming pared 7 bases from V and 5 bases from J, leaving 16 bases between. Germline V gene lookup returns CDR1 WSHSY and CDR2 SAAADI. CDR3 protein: CASKDSSGVDTQYF. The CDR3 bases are TGCGCCAGCAAAGATAGCTCCGGAGTAGATACGCAGTATTTT.

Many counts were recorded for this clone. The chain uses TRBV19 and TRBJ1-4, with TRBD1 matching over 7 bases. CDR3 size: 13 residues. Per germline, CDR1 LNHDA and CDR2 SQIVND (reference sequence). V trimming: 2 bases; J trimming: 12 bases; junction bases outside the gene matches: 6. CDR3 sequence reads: CASSIPRQGELFF. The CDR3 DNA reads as TGTGCCAGTAGTATACCCCGGCAGGGGGAACTGTTTTTT.

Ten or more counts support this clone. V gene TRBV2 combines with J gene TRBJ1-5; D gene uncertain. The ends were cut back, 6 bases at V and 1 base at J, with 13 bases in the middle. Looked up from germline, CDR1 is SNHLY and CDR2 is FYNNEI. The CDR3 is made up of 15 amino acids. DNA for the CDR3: TGTGCCAGCAGAGAGCCGCGGCAAAGCAATCAGCCCCAGCATTTT. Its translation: CASREPRQSNQPQHF.

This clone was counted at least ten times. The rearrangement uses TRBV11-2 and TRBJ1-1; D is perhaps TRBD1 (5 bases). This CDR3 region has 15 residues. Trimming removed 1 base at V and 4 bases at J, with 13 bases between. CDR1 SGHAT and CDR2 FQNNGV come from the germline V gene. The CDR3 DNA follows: TGTGCCAGCAGCTTAGTGAGGGGAGGTGGCACTGAAGCTTTCTTT. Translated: CASSLVRGGGTEAFF.

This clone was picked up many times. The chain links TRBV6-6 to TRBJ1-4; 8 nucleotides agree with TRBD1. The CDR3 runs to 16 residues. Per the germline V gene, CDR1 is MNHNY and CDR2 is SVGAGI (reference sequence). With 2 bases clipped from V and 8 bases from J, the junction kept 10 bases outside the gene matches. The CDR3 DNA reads TGTGCCAGCAGTTACGGGGGCAGGGGGCGAGGGGAAAAACTGTTTTTT. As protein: CASSYGGRGRGEKLFF.

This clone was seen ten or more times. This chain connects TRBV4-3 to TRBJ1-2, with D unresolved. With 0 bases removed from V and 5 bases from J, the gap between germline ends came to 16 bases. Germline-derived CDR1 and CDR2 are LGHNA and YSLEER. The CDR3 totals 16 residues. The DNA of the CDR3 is TGCGCCAGCAGCCAAGATCTTGGGCAGGAACATTATGGCTACACCTTC. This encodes CASSQDLGQEHYGYTF.

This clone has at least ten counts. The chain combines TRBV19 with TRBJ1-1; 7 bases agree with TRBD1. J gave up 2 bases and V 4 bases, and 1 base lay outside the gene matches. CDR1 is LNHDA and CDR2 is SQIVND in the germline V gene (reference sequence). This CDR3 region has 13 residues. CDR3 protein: CASSRDSNTEAFF. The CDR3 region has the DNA TGTGCCAGTAGTAGGGACAGTAACACTGAAGCTTTCTTT.

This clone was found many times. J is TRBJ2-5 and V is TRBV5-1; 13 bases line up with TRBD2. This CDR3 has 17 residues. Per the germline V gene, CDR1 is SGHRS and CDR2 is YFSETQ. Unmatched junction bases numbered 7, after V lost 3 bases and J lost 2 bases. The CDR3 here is CASSSGLAGEIQETQYF. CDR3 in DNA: TGCGCCAGCAGCTCCGGACTAGCGGGGGAGATACAAGAGACCCAGTACTTC.